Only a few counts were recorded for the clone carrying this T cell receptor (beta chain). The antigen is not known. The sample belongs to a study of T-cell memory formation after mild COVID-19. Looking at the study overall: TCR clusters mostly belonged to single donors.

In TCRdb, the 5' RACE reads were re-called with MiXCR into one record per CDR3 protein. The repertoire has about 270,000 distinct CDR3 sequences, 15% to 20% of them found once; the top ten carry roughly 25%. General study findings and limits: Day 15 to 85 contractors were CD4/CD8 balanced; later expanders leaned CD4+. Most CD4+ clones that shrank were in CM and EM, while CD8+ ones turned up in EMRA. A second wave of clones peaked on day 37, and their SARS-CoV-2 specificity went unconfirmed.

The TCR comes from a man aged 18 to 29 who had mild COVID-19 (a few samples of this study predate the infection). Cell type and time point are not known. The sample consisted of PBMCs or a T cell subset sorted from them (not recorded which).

The CDR3 loop is CASLNYGYTF. The DNA of the CDR3 is TGTGCCAGCCTAAACTATGGCTACACCTTC. The rearrangement links TRBV30 to TRBJ1-2; no firm D call. The CDR3 is 10 amino acids. V was pared by 8 bases and J by 2 bases, with 6 bases between. From germline, CDR1 is GTSNPN and CDR2 SVGIG (reference sequence).